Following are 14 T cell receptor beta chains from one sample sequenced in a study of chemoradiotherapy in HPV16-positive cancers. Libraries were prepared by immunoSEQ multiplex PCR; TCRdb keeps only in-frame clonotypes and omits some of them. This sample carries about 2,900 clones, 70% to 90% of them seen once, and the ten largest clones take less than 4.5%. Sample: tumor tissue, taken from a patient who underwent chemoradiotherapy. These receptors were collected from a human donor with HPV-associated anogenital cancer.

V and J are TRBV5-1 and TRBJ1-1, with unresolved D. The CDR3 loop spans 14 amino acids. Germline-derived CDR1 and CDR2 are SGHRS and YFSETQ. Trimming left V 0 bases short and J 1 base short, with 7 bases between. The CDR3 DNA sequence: TGCGCCAGCAGCTTGGAGGGAGAGAACACTGAAGCTTTCTTT. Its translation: CASSLEGENTEAFF.

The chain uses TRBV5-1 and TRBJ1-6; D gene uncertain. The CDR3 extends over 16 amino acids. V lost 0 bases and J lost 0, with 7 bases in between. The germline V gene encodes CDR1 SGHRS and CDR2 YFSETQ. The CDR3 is CASSLELSSYNSPLHF. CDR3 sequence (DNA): TGCGCCAGCAGCTTGGAGCTGAGCTCCTATAATTCACCCCTCCACTTT.

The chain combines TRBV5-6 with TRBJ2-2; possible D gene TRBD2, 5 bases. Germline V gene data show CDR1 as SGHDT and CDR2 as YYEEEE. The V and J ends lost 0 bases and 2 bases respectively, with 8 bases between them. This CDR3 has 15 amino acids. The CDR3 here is CASSLGGINTGELFF. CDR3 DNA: TGTGCCAGCAGCTTGGGAGGGATTAACACCGGGGAGCTGTTTTTT. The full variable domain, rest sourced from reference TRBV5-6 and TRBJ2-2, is DAGVTQSPTHLIKTRGQQVTLRCSPKSGHDTVSWYQQALGQGPQFIFQYYEEEERQRGNFPDRFSGHQFPNYSSELNVNALLLGDSALYLCASSLGGINTGELFFGEGSRLTVL.

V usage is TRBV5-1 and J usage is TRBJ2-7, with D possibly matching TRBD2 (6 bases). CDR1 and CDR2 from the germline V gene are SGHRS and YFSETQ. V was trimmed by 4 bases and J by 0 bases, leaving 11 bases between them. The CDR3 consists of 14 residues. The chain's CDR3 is CASSGSGGSYEQYF. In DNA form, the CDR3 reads TGCGCCAGCAGCGGTAGCGGAGGCTCCTACGAGCAGTACTTC.

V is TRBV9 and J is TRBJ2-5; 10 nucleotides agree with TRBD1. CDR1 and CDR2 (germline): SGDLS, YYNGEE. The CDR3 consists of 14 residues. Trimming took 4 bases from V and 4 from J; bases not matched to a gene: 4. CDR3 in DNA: TGTGCCAGCAGCCCCCGGGACAGGGGAGAGACCCAGTACTTC. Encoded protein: CASSPRDRGETQYF.

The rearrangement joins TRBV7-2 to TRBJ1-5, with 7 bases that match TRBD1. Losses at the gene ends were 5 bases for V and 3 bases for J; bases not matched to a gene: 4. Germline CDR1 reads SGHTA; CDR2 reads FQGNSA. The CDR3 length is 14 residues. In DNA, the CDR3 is TGTGCCAGCAGCAAGACAGGGTTCAATCAGCCCCAGCATTTT. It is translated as CASSKTGFNQPQHF.

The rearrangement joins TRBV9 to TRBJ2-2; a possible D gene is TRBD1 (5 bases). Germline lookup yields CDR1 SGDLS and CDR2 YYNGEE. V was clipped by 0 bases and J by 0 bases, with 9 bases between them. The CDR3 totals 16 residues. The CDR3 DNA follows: TGTGCCAGCAGCGTAGACCCAGGGCCGAACACCGGGGAGCTGTTTTTT. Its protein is CASSVDPGPNTGELFF.

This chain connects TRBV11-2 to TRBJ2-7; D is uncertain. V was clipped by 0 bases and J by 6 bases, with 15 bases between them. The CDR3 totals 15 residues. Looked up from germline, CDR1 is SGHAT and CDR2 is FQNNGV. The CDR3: CASSLEPSSLGEQYF. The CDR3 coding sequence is TGTGCCAGCAGCTTAGAGCCGAGCTCCTTGGGCGAGCAGTACTTC.

The CDR3 DNA reads as TGTGCCAGCATCGGGACAGGGAGAATGAACACTGAAGCTTTCTTT. Its translation: CASIGTGRMNTEAFF. The V and J genes are TRBV4-2 and TRBJ1-1, with 9 bases aligning to TRBD1. Germline-derived CDR1 and CDR2 are LGHNA and YNFKEQ. Unmatched junction bases numbered 6, after V lost 7 bases and J lost 0 bases. This CDR3 contains 15 residues.

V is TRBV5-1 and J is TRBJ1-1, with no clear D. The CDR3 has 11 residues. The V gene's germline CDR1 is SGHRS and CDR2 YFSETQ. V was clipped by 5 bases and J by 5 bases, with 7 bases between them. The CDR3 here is CASRRETEAFF. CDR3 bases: TGCGCCAGCAGACGGGAAACTGAAGCTTTCTTT.

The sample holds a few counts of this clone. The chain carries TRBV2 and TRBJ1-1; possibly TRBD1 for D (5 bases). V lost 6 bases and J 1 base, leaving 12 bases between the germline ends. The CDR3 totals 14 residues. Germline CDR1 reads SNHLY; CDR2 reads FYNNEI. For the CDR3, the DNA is TGTGCCAGCAGGTGGACGGACAAGAACACTGAAGCTTTCTTT. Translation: CASRWTDKNTEAFF.

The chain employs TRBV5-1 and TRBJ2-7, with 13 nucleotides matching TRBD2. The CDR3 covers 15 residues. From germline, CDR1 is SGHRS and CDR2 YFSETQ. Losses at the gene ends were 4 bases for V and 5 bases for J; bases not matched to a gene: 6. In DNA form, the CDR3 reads TGCGCCAGCAGCGACGGGACTAGCGGGACCCACGAGCAGTACTTC. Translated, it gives CASSDGTSGTHEQYF.

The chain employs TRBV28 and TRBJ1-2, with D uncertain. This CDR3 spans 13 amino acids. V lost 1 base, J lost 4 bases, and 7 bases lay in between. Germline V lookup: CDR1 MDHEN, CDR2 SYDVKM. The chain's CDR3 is CASSLSPIYGYTF. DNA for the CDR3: TGTGCCAGCAGTTTATCACCTATCTATGGCTACACCTTC.

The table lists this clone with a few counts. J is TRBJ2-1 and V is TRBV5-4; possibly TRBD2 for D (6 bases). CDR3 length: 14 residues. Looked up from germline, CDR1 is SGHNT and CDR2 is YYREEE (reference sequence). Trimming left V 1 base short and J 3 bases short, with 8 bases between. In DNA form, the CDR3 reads TGTGCCAGCAGCTTGCGGGGGAGCTACAATGAGCAGTTCTTC. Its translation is CASSLRGSYNEQFF.